In its sample, the clone carrying this T cell receptor (beta chain) was seen a few times. Its antigen is not identified. The CDR3 extends over 16 amino acids. Trimming shortened V by 0 bases and J by 2 bases, and 15 bases separated the two germline ends. Germline V gene sequence: CDR1 SGHRS, CDR2 YFSETQ. The record originates from a study of cytomegalovirus exposure and HLA in healthy donors. General study results and limits: Among the most significant clusters, several appeared linked to common viral pathogens in a later analysis. Among CMV-associated TCR beta chains, most appeared HLA-restricted in a later analysis.

The PCR employed 60 Vbeta primers together with 13 Jbeta primers. Method: immunoSEQ multiplex PCR; TCRdb's copy keeps in-frame clones and lacks some. There are some 150,000 clones in the sample; around 60% occur only once, and 6% to 8.5% lies in the top ten. This clonotype originated in a woman aged 60-75 years in good health and CMV-seropositive. The chain employs TRBV5-1 and TRBJ2-7; D is possibly TRBD1 (5 bases). The sequencing sample was made of PBMCs. The CDR3 sequence: CASSLASQGGPYEQYF. For the CDR3, the DNA is TGCGCCAGCAGCTTGGCTTCCCAGGGTGGCCCCTACGAGCAGTACTTC.